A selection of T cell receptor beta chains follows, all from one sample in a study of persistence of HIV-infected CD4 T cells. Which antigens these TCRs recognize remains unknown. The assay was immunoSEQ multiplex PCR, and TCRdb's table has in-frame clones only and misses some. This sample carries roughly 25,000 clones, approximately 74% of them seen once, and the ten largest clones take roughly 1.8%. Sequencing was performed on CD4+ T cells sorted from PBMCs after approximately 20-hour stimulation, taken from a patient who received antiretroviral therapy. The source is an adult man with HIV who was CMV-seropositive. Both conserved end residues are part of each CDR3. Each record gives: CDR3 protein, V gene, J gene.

CASSLEGRGNTIYF	TRBV28	TRBJ1-3
CASSDSDSGNTIYF	TRBV6-6	TRBJ1-3
CASSLDVREQYF	TRBV7-9	TRBJ2-7
CASTSGARTEAFF	TRBV2	TRBJ1-1
CASSPGGTEAFF	TRBV3-1/TRBV3-2	TRBJ1-1
CASSLRQDYNEQFF	TRBV5-1	TRBJ2-1
CASSYRGTEQFF	TRBV6-5	TRBJ2-1
CASSQASGGGAKNIQYF	TRBV4-1	TRBJ2-4
CASSKRGAYEQYF	TRBV7-2	TRBJ2-7
CASSLEMGEQYF	TRBV11-3	TRBJ2-7
CASSAYLDSSEAFF	TRBV9	TRBJ1-1
CAWSRSNSYEQYF	TRBV30	TRBJ2-7
CSATGQGAAFF	TRBV20-1	TRBJ1-1
CASSRAGGRIQYF	TRBV6-5	TRBJ2-4
CASSIQGDYGYTF	TRBV9	TRBJ1-2
CASRLGRGNQPQHF	TRBV28	TRBJ1-5
CASSQESWTRMNTEAFF	TRBV3-1/TRBV3-2	TRBJ1-1
CASSTDRLFNYGYTF	TRBV6-6	TRBJ1-2
CASSLQGQVAYGYTF	TRBV7-9	TRBJ1-2
CASSEASNQPQHF	TRBV6-1	TRBJ1-5
CASRDQPDSYEQYF	TRBV5-1	TRBJ2-7
CASGRGTGAGNTIYF	TRBV7-3	TRBJ1-3
CASSFQGVTNEKLFF	TRBV5-1	TRBJ1-4
CASSFGANTGELFF	TRBV5-1	TRBJ2-2
CASSSGRTNEKLFF	TRBV5-6	TRBJ1-4
CASRHGGGNGANVLTF	TRBV27	TRBJ2-6
CASSPSGTRLYEQYF	TRBV9	TRBJ2-7
CASSDPGAGVRFGYGYTF	TRBV6-4	TRBJ1-2
CASIGKGYSNQPQHF	TRBV19	TRBJ1-5
CASSQEGASGFSYNSPLHF	TRBV4-1	TRBJ1-6